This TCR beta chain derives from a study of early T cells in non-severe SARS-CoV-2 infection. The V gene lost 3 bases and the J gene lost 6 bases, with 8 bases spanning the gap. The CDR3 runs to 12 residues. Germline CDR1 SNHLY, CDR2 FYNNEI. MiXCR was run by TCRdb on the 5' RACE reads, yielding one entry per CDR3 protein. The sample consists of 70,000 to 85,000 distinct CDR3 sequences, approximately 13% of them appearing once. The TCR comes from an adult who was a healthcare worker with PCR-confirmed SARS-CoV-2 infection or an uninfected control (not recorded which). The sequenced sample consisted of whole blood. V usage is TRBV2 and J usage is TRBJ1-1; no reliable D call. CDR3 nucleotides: TGTGCCAGCAGTGATCTAGTCGCTGAAGCTTTCTTT. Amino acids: CASSDLVAEAFF.